A selection of T cell receptor beta chains follows, all from one sample in a study of shared clonotypes between healthy human individuals. Measured with immunoSEQ multiplex PCR; TCRdb has only the in-frame clones, and not every one. The sample has hundreds of thousands of clones; 97% are singletons. The source material was naive CD4+ T cells sorted from blood. These receptors were obtained from a woman in her twenties or thirties in good health. The CDR3 runs from the conserved cysteine through the conserved F or W. The D gene is left open where the match is weak.

TRBJ2-2 | TRBV19 | TRBD1 | TGTGCCAGTAGTGAACAGGGGGCGGACGGGGAGCTGTTTTTT | CASSEQGADGELFF
TRBJ2-1 | TRBV15 | TRBD2 | TGTGCCACCAGCAGAGGGGGACTAGCGGGAGTGGGCTACAATGAGCAGTTCTTC | CATSRGGLAGVGYNEQFF
TRBJ2-1 | TRBV7-7 | TRBD2 | TGTGCCAGCAGCCCGGCGGGAGATAATGAGCAGTTCTTC | CASSPAGDNEQFF
TRBJ2-1 | TRBV9 | - | TGTGCCAGCAGCGTAGCTCAAGTGGGAGTGTATGAGCAGTTCTTC | CASSVAQVGVYEQFF
TRBJ1-4 | TRBV5-1 | - | TGCGCCAGCAGCCTTACAGATAATGAAAAACTGTTTTTT | CASSLTDNEKLFF
TRBJ1-4 | TRBV4-1 | - | TGCGCCAGCAGCCAAGTTTTGAGTCTAAATGAAAAACTGTTTTTT | CASSQVLSLNEKLFF
TRBJ1-1 | TRBV5-1 | TRBD1 | TGCGCCAGCAGCTTGCAGGGGGCCGACACTGAAGCTTTCTTT | CASSLQGADTEAFF
TRBJ1-2 | TRBV28 | TRBD1 | TGTGCCAGCAGTCGGCAGGGGGAATACTATGGCTACACCTTC | CASSRQGEYYGYTF
TRBJ1-2 | TRBV7-9 | - | TGTGCCAGCAGTCCTAAGTTGGGGTACAGGCAAGACTATGGCTACACCTTC | CASSPKLGYRQDYGYTF
TRBJ1-5 | TRBV4-1 | - | TGCGCCAGCAGCCAAGATATTGGGGGGGGTCAGCCCCAGCATTTT | CASSQDIGGGQPQHF
TRBJ2-7 | TRBV28 | - | TGTGCCAGCAGCAAGACAGCCTACGAGCAGTACTTC | CASSKTAYEQYF
TRBJ2-5 | TRBV7-3 | - | TGTGCCAGCAGCCCAACCGCCGCCTCGATGGGGGGGACCCAGTACTTC | CASSPTAASMGGTQYF
TRBJ1-1 | TRBV5-7 | - | TGTGCCAGCAGCCCCCCGGACGGGGCTGAAGCTTTCTTT | CASSPPDGAEAFF
TRBJ2-1 | TRBV5-8 | - | TGTGCCAGCAGCTTGATGTTCTACAATGAGCAGTTCTTC | CASSLMFYNEQFF
TRBJ1-2 | TRBV27 | - | TGTGCCAGCAGTTTAGAGTGGGGGCGACGAGCTGGCTACACCTTC | CASSLEWGRRAGYTF
TRBJ2-7 | TRBV11-3 | TRBD1 | TGTGCCAGCAGCGAGCAAACAGGGGATAACGAGCAGTACTTC | CASSEQTGDNEQYF
TRBJ1-4 | TRBV18 | - | TGTGCCAGCTCACCCGGACGCGAAAAACTGTTTTTT | CASSPGREKLFF
TRBJ2-3 | TRBV5-1 | TRBD2 | TGCGCCAGCAGCTTGGGCGCGGGAGTTTCCCTCACAGATACGCAGTATTTT | CASSLGAGVSLTDTQYF
TRBJ2-1 | TRBV5-1 | - | TGCGCCAGCAGCTTGGAGGGCAATGAGCAGTTCTTC | CASSLEGNEQFF
TRBJ1-6 | TRBV7-8 | - | TGTGCCAGCAGCTCCTCCGCCACTACAGGCGTTGCACCTTCACCCCTCCACTTT | CASSSSATTGVAPSPLHF